The 16 T cell receptor beta chains in this list originate from one sample, sequenced in a study of regulatory T cells in long-lasting Graves disease. As for time point: persistent/refractory GD, antithyroid drugs over 5 years with positive TRAb. PBMC-extracted RNA yielded the TCR library. Building of the TCR beta libraries involved iRepertoire HTBI primers and Arm-PCR of CDR3 regions. TCRdb fed the multiplex PCR reads into MiXCR, producing one record per CDR3 protein. This sample yields 400,000 or so distinct CDR3 sequences, of which roughly 20% are seen a single time; 20% belongs to the top ten. The sample in question was peripheral blood mononuclear cells (PBMCs), obtained when the disease was refractory, from a patient treated with antithyroid drugs. These receptors were taken from a female donor with Graves disease.

This clonotype was observed many times. CDR3 DNA sequence: TGTGCCAGCGGCCAGACTAGGGTTGAAGAGACCCAGTACTTC. Its protein product is CASGQTRVEETQYF. The V call is TRBV2, the J call TRBJ2-5; D is possibly TRBD2 (6 bases). CDR1 is SNHLY, CDR2 FYNNEI, per germline. V lost 8 bases and J 3 bases, leaving 16 bases between the germline ends. CDR3 size: 14 residues.

This clonotype was counted many times. The V gene is TRBV12-3 or TRBV12-4, the J gene TRBJ2-5; weak D call: TRBD2 (5 bases). The CDR3 consists of 14 residues. V lost 9 bases and J 5 bases, leaving 19 bases between the germline ends. The CDR3 DNA reads TGTGCCAGTCCCAGAGGGAAAGGGTGGGAGACCCAGTACTTC. It is translated as CASPRGKGWETQYF.

In its sample, this clonotype was seen many times. The rearrangement links TRBV28 to TRBJ1-6; 10 bases match TRBD1. CDR3 length equals 15 residues. Germline V lookup: CDR1 MDHEN, CDR2 SYDVKM. Trimming removed 6 bases from V and 10 bases from J; junction bases left unmatched: 9. The CDR3, as DNA: TGTGCCAGCAGCCCCACCGGGACAGGGGCCTCACCCCTCCACTTT. The encoded protein is CASSPTGTGASPLHF. Full variable domain (rest looked up from reference TRBV28 and TRBJ1-6): DVKVTQSSRYLVKRTGEKVFLECVQDMDHENMFWYRQDPGLGLRLIYFSYDVKMKEKGDIPEGYSVSREKKERFSLILESASTNQTSMYLCASSPTGTGASPLHFGNGTRLTVT.

The chain carries TRBV6-6 and TRBJ2-7; 8 positions agree with TRBD2. V gave up 0 bases and J gave up 2 bases; unmatched junction bases: 12. The length of the CDR3 is 18 residues. From germline, CDR1 is MNHNY and CDR2 SVGAGI (reference sequence). The CDR3 loop reads CASSYSSSGGPHTYEQYF. For the CDR3, the DNA is TGTGCCAGCAGTTACTCGTCGAGCGGGGGCCCCCACACCTACGAGCAGTACTTC.

This clonotype was observed many times. This sequence joins TRBV29-1 and TRBJ1-1, with 9 bases that match TRBD1. The junction had 5 bases not matched to a gene; V was cut back by 1 base and J by 5 bases. This CDR3 comprises 14 residues. Germline V lookup: CDR1 SQVTM, CDR2 ANQGSEA. The CDR3 bases are TGCAGCGTTGAAGGACAGGGGGGTGGGACTGAAGCTTTCTTT. This sequence encodes CSVEGQGGGTEAFF.

This clonotype was seen ten or more times. The chain combines TRBV29-1 with TRBJ2-7; TRBD1 agrees at 9 bases. V trimming: 7 bases; J trimming: 1 base; junction bases outside the gene matches: 2. The CDR3 is 12 amino acids. CDR1 is SQVTM and CDR2 is ANQGSEA in the germline V gene. CDR3 in DNA: TGCAGCGCCGGACAGGGGTCCTACGAGCAGTACTTC. Translated, it gives CSAGQGSYEQYF.

This clonotype was observed a few times. The genes are TRBV30 and TRBJ2-5, with 14 bases aligning to TRBD2. The CDR3 contains 16 residues. Per the germline V gene, CDR1 is GTSNPN and CDR2 is SVGIG (reference sequence). V was clipped by 4 bases and J by 3 bases; unmatched bases: 7. CDR3 coding DNA: TGTGCCTGGAAGGGGGGGACTAGCGGGAGAGAAGAGACCCAGTACTTC. This sequence encodes CAWKGGTSGREETQYF.

This clonotype was counted many times. CDR3 amino acids: CASSLSPGKEQYF. The DNA for the CDR3 is TGTGCCAGCAGTTTATCCCCGGGCAAAGAGCAGTACTTC. The rearrangement joins TRBV28 to TRBJ2-7; no clear D gene. The CDR3 loop spans 13 amino acids. Trimming removed 1 base at V and 7 bases at J, with 11 bases between. Germline V gene sequence: CDR1 MDHEN, CDR2 SYDVKM.

This clonotype has more than one count but fewer than ten. The rearrangement links TRBV12-3 or TRBV12-4 to TRBJ2-7, with 7 bases that match TRBD2. Trimming removed 3 bases from V and 5 bases from J; junction bases left unmatched: 10. The CDR3 has 15 residues. The CDR3 reads CASSFGGLGVDEQYF. The CDR3 DNA sequence: TGTGCCAGCAGTTTCGGGGGGTTAGGGGTCGACGAGCAGTACTTC.

This clonotype was seen many times. The rearrangement joins TRBV7-8 to TRBJ1-1, with 9 bases matching TRBD1. In germline, CDR1 is SGHVS, CDR2 FQNEAQ. The J segment lost 4 bases and the V segment lost 6 bases, leaving 6 bases of the junction unmatched. The CDR3 contains 14 residues. CDR3 amino acids: CASRFDRGGTEAFF. CDR3 sequence (DNA): TGTGCCAGCAGATTCGACAGGGGGGGCACTGAAGCTTTCTTT.

This clonotype was detected many times. This CDR3 is CASIPGQPLYEQYF. The CDR3 DNA reads as TGTGCCAGCATTCCGGGACAACCTCTCTACGAGCAGTACTTC. V gene TRBV6-1 combines with J gene TRBJ2-7; the D gene is possibly TRBD1 (6 bases). Germline values: CDR1 MNHNS, CDR2 SASEGT. V lost 7 bases, J lost 3 bases, and 16 bases lay in between. The CDR3 has 14 residues.

This chain connects TRBV29-1 to TRBJ2-1; 8 bases map to TRBD2. The germline gives CDR1 SQVTM, CDR2 ANQGSEA. The ends lost 4 bases at V and 7 bases at J; junction bases unmatched: 9. The CDR3 extends over 14 amino acids. The CDR3, as DNA: TGCAGCGTTGTCGGGAGGGCCCTGGGGAATGAGCAGTTCTTC. The encoded protein is CSVVGRALGNEQFF.

This clonotype was seen many times. This chain uses TRBV2 with TRBJ2-2; D not certain. Germline V gives CDR1 SNHLY, CDR2 FYNNEI. The CDR3 length is 18 residues. V was shortened by 2 bases and J by 0 bases, with 16 bases between the two germline ends. The CDR3 region is CASSEIDLRGSNTGELFF. The CDR3 bases are TGTGCCAGCAGTGAAATTGACCTCCGCGGATCGAACACCGGGGAGCTGTTTTTT.

This clonotype was seen many times. The chain recombines TRBV7-2 with TRBJ2-3; 8 bases agree with TRBD1. The CDR3 extends over 15 amino acids. Germline V gives CDR1 SGHTA, CDR2 FQGNSA. V shed 5 bases and J 7 bases; nucleotides not matched to a gene: 11. The CDR3 sequence: CASSTRQGSVNTQYF. Written as DNA, the CDR3 is TGTGCCAGCAGCACGAGACAGGGGAGCGTGAATACGCAGTATTTT.

In this sample, this clonotype turned up many times. This chain joins TRBV7-3 and TRBJ1-2, with a tentative D call TRBD1 (6 bases). V shed 5 bases and J shed 2 bases, with 15 bases lying between them. The CDR3 length is 15 residues. The germline V gene has CDR1 SGHTA and CDR2 FQGTGA. In DNA form, the CDR3 reads TGTGCCAGCAGCCATTCGGGGGGCGAGAACTATGGCTACACCTTC. It specifies CASSHSGGENYGYTF.

The rearrangement links TRBV9 to TRBJ2-2; D remains ambiguous. Germline V gives CDR1 SGDLS, CDR2 YYNGEE. V was cut by 3 bases and J by 4 bases, with 19 bases left in between. There are 17 residues in the CDR3. The chain's CDR3 is CASSDSAMTPGTGELFF. The CDR3 DNA sequence: TGTGCCAGCAGCGATTCCGCTATGACGCCGGGCACCGGGGAGCTGTTTTTT.